This TCR beta chain originates from a study of response to subunit inactivated influenza vaccine. Study-wide results and limits: Researchers suggested that each seasonal influenza vaccination recruits few new T cells.

Via MiXCR, TCRdb re-called the RT-PCR reads, giving one row per CDR3 protein. The repertoire has over 800,000 distinct CDR3 sequences, roughly 20% of them found once; the top ten carry 10%. In its sample, this clonotype was seen a few times. Antigen specificity is unknown. The CDR3 totals 14 residues. Germline CDR1 and CDR2: MNHEY and SMNVEV (reference sequence). V lost 3 bases, J lost 8 bases, and 4 bases stayed unmatched. The material was PBMCs from blood, obtained less than 6 days after vaccination. The V call is TRBV27, the J call TRBJ1-6; 7 bases are shared with TRBD1. The TCR originated in a man aged 45-65 years who received an inactivated influenza vaccine. The CDR3 region has the DNA TGTGCCAGCAGTTTCGGGACAGATCATTCACCCCTCCACTTT. Translated, it gives CASSFGTDHSPLHF.